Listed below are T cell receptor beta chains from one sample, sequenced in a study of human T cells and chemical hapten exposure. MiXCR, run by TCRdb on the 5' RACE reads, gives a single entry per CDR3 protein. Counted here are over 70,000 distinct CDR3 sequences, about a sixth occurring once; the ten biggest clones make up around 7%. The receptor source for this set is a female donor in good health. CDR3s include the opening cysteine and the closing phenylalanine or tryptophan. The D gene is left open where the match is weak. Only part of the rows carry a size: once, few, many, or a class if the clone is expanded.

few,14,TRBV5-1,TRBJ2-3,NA,CASSLGERTDTQYF,TGCGCCAGCAGCTTAGGGGAAAGGACAGATACGCAGTATTTT
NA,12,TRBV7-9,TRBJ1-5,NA,CASSVSNQLQHF,TGTGCCAGCAGCGTAAGCAATCAGCTCCAGCATTTT
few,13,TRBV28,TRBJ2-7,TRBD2,CASSISGVHEQYF,TGTGCCAGCAGTATAAGCGGGGTGCACGAGCAGTACTTC
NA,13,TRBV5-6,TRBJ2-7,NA,CASSSGRSYEQYF,TGTGCCAGCAGCTCGGGGCGGTCCTACGAGCAGTACTTC
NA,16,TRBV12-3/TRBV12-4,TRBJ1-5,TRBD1,CASRPTGAISNQPQHF,TGTGCCAGCAGACCGACAGGGGCGATTAGCAATCAGCCCCAGCATTTT
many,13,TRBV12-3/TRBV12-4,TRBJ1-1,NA,CASSLDGGTEAFF,TGTGCCAGCAGCTTAGATGGGGGCACTGAAGCTTTCTTT
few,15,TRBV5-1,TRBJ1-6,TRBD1,CASSLGQDMNSPLHF,TGCGCCAGCAGCCTAGGACAGGACATGAATTCACCCCTCCACTTT
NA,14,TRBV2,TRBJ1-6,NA,CASRTQGYHSPLHF,TGTGCCAGCAGGACACAAGGGTACCATTCACCCCTCCACTTT
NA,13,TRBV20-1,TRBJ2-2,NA,CSARSGTTGELFF,TGCAGTGCTAGATCCGGGACAACCGGGGAGCTGTTTTTT
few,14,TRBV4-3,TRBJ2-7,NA,CASSPMRADYEQYF,TGCGCCAGCAGCCCGATGAGGGCGGATTACGAGCAGTACTTC
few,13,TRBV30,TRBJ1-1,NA,CARTGAMNTEAFF,TGTGCCCGAACCGGCGCTATGAACACTGAAGCTTTCTTT
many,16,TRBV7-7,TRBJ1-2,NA,CASSSPRSTENYGYTF,TGTGCCAGCAGCTCCCCTCGGTCCACAGAAAACTATGGCTACACCTTC
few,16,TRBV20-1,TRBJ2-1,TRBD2,CSARVSTSGRFNEQFF,TGCAGTGCTAGAGTTTCTACTAGCGGGAGGTTTAACGAGCAGTTCTTC
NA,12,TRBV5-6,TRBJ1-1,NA,CASSYGSTEAFF,TGTGCCAGCAGCTATGGGAGCACTGAAGCTTTCTTT
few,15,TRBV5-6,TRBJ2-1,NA,CASTGPGLPGNEQFF,TGTGCCAGCACCGGCCCGGGACTGCCTGGGAATGAGCAGTTCTTC
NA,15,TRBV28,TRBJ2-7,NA,CASSLGREPPYEQYF,TGTGCCAGCAGTTTGGGGCGGGAACCCCCCTACGAGCAGTACTTC
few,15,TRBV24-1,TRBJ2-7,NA,CATSEGDAFSYEQYF,TGTGCCACCAGTGAGGGGGACGCCTTCTCCTACGAGCAGTACTTC
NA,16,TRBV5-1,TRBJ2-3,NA,CASSFGLRQSTDTQYF,TGCGCCAGCAGCTTCGGCTTGAGGCAAAGCACAGATACGCAGTATTTT
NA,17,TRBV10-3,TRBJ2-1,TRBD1,CAISDLVGQGANNEQFF,TGTGCCATCAGTGATCTCGTAGGGCAGGGGGCCAACAATGAGCAGTTCTTC
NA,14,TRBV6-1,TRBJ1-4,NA,CASSDRDGNEKPFF,TGTGCCAGCAGTGACAGGGATGGGAATGAAAAACCGTTTTTT
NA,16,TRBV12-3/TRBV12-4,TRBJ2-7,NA,CASSPHQGGGIYEQYF,TGTGCCAGCAGTCCTCATCAGGGGGGGGGGATCTACGAGCAGTACTTC
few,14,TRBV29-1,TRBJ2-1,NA,CSVGGQTSTNEQFF,TGCAGCGTTGGAGGACAAACCAGTACAAATGAGCAGTTCTTC
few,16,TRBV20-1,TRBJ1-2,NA,CSARDPGDPTNYGYTF,TGCAGTGCTAGAGATCCAGGGGATCCCACTAACTATGGCTACACCTTC
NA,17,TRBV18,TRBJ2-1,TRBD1,CASSPLTGGVAYNEQFF,TGTGCCAGCTCACCCCTGACAGGGGGTGTCGCCTACAATGAGCAGTTCTTC
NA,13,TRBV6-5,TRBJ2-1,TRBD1,CASSYVDRLEQFF,TGTGCCAGCAGTTACGTGGACAGGCTTGAGCAGTTCTTC
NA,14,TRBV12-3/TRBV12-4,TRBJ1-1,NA,CASSLAHLNTEAFF,TGTGCCAGCAGTTTAGCACACCTGAACACTGAAGCTTTCTTT
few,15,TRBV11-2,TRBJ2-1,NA,CASSSPSLTYNEQFF,TGTGCCAGCAGCTCTCCATCCCTTACCTACAATGAGCAGTTCTTC
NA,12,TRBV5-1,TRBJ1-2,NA,CASSTDSYGYTF,TGCGCCAGCAGCACAGACAGTTATGGCTACACCTTC
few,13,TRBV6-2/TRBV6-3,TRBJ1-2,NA,CASSYPDRLGYTF,TGTGCCAGCAGTTATCCCGACAGACTCGGTTACACCTTC
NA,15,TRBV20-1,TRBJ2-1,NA,CSARSSVRSYNEQFF,TGCAGTGCTAGATCTAGCGTACGGTCCTACAATGAGCAGTTCTTC
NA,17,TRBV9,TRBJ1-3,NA,CASSVDRVEASGNTIYF,TGTGCCAGCAGCGTAGACAGGGTGGAAGCCTCTGGAAACACCATATATTTT
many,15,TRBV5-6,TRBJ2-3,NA,CASSLGAGRTDTQYF,TGTGCCAGCAGCTTGGGGGCTGGAAGAACAGATACGCAGTATTTT
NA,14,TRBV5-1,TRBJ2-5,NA,CASSLDGTEETQYF,TGCGCCAGCAGCTTGGATGGGACCGAAGAGACCCAGTACTTC
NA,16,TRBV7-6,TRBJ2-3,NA,CASSPGAMGSVNTQYF,TGTGCCAGCAGCCCCGGGGCCATGGGCTCGGTGAATACGCAGTATTTT
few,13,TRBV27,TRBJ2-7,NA,CASSLQGGYEQYF,TGTGCCAGCAGTTTACAGGGAGGTTACGAGCAGTACTTC
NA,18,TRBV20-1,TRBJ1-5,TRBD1,CSAREQDRGRILHQPEHF,TGCAGTGCTAGAGAGCAGGACAGGGGCCGAATCCTCCATCAGCCCGAGCATTTT
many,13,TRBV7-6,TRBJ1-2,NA,CASSSYARVGYTF,TGTGCCAGCAGCTCATATGCGCGCGTTGGCTACACCTTC
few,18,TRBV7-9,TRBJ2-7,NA,CASSLLMDAGILRSEQYF,TGTGCCAGCAGCTTATTGATGGATGCAGGGATTCTGCGAAGCGAGCAGTACTTC
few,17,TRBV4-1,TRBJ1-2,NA,CASSHPPGGSRPDGYTF,TGCGCCAGCAGCCACCCCCCGGGAGGGTCCCGGCCTGATGGCTACACCTTC
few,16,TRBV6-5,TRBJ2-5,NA,CASSYISWVGEETQYF,TGTGCCAGCAGTTATATTTCGTGGGTTGGTGAAGAGACCCAGTACTTC
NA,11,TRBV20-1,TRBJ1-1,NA,CSARDFPEAFF,TGCAGTGCTAGAGATTTTCCTGAAGCTTTCTTT
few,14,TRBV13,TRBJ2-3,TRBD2,CASSSLAGGDTQYF,TGTGCCAGCAGCTCACTAGCGGGAGGAGATACGCAGTATTTT
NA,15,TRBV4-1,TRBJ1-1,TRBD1,CASSQGGQGNTEAFF,TGCGCCAGCAGCCAAGGGGGACAGGGGAACACTGAAGCTTTCTTT
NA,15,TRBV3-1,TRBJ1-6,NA,CASSQARANDSPLHF,TGTGCCAGCAGCCAAGCTCGAGCAAATGATTCACCCCTCCACTTT